Below, one TCR beta chain is given with its context. In terms of age and location, participants ranged from roughly 18 to 100 years and lived in about 25 US areas. These data come from a study of blood T cell repertoires in COVID-19. The wider study: Samples taken during acute and convalescent COVID-19 were collected in the United States, Italy and Spain.

Trimming removed 5 bases from V and 7 bases from J; junction bases left unmatched: 9. CDR1 SGHTA and CDR2 FQGNSA come from the germline V gene. The CDR3 length is 16 residues. The repertoire was sequenced with immunoSEQ multiplex PCR; TCRdb's copy has only in-frame clones and lacks some. There are some 200,000 clones in the sample; approximately 80% occur only once, and 6% to 7.5% lies in the top ten. The chain is built from TRBV7-2 and TRBJ2-1, with 12 bases fitting TRBD2. This clonotype was obtained from a woman between 40 and 55 years old with acute COVID-19. Sequencing was carried out using PBMCs or T cells enriched from blood (not recorded which). The CDR3 spells CASSPRLAGDLNEQFF. CDR3 DNA sequence: TGTGCCAGCAGCCCCCGACTAGCGGGAGACTTGAATGAGCAGTTCTTC.